The rows below give T cell receptor beta chains drawn from one sample of a study of T cell changes during pregnancy in multiple sclerosis. Profiled with immunoSEQ multiplex PCR; TCRdb holds only in-frame clones, not every one. Found here are over 25,000 clones, roughly 86% of them singletons; the top ten hold more than 6.5%. Specimen: CD8+ T cells from peripheral blood mononuclear cells, collected in the second trimester of pregnancy. These receptors all stem from a female donor with multiple sclerosis, enrolled in a pregnancy study. Each CDR3 is given with its conserved first and last residue. D genes are given only for firm matches. Clone size is not always given. Where it is, it says once, few, many or a class for expanded clones.

CASSHGGVLRSYGYTF TGTGCCAGCAGTCACGGGGGGGTGTTACGGAGCTATGGCTACACCTTC TRBV5-6 - - TRBJ1-2
CASSQEPEGAYYGYTF TGCGCCAGCAGCCAAGAACCGGAGGGCGCCTACTATGGCTACACCTTC TRBV4-3 - - TRBJ1-2
CASSLDPWASGGTDTQYF TGTGCCAGCAGCTTAGACCCGTGGGCTAGCGGGGGCACAGATACGCAGTATTTT TRBV7-8 - TRBD2 TRBJ2-3
CASSGTGNQPQHF TGTGCCAGCAGTGGGACAGGGAACCAGCCCCAGCATTTT TRBV27 - TRBD1 TRBJ1-5
CSVEGPFFLRSDGYTF TGCAGCGTTGAAGGGCCGTTTTTCCTTAGGAGCGATGGCTACACCTTC TRBV29-1 - - TRBJ1-2
CASSAYFSQETQYF TGCGCCAGCAGCGCCTACTTTTCGCAAGAGACCCAGTACTTC TRBV5-1 - - TRBJ2-5
CAWSVLDRETGELFF TGTGCCTGGAGTGTATTAGACAGGGAAACCGGGGAGCTGTTTTTT TRBV30 - TRBD1 TRBJ2-2
CASSSGGRGTEAFF TGTGCCAGCTCCTCCGGAGGGAGGGGGACTGAAGCTTTCTTT TRBV27 - - TRBJ1-1
CASSALTGGDSPLHF TGTGCCAGCAGCGCCCTGACAGGTGGCGATTCACCCCTCCACTTT TRBV9 few - TRBJ1-6
CASSLYRTYGYTF TGTGCCAGCAGTTTATACAGAACCTATGGCTACACCTTC TRBV28 medium-sized - TRBJ1-2
CASTSGHVNTEAFF TGTGCCAGCACCTCGGGACACGTAAACACTGAAGCTTTCTTT TRBV6-6 - - TRBJ1-1
CASSFGTAPITDTQYF TGTGCCAGCAGTTTCGGGACAGCACCTATCACAGATACGCAGTATTTT TRBV27 - TRBD1 TRBJ2-3
CASSFNGGGETQYF TGTGCCAGCAGCTTTAATGGGGGCGGGGAGACCCAGTACTTC TRBV7-2 - - TRBJ2-5
CASSDRAGGGTDTQYF TGTGCCAGCAGTGACCGAGCGGGGGGGGGTACAGATACGCAGTATTTT TRBV6-4 - TRBD2 TRBJ2-3
CASSFPRSSYNEQFF TGTGCCAGCAGCTTTCCGAGGAGCTCCTACAATGAGCAGTTCTTC TRBV7-9 once - TRBJ2-1
CASSQLNAGTEAFF TGTGCCAGCAGCCAACTTAATGCGGGCACTGAAGCTTTCTTT TRBV28 - - TRBJ1-1
CASRKPPGQGKDEQFF TGTGCCAGCAGAAAACCTCCGGGACAGGGTAAGGATGAGCAGTTCTTC TRBV5-6 - TRBD1 TRBJ2-1
CASSMLGQQNQPQHF TGTGCCAGTAGTATGTTGGGACAGCAAAATCAGCCCCAGCATTTT TRBV19 - TRBD1 TRBJ1-5
CASGSGQGYGYTF TGTGCTAGTGGCTCGGGACAGGGATATGGCTACACCTTC TRBV12-5 - TRBD1 TRBJ1-2
CASSPLLGRPKNIQYF TGTGCCAGCAGCCCGCTCTTGGGGCGACCCAAAAACATTCAGTACTTC TRBV7-8 - - TRBJ2-4
CASSVQVMNTEAFF TGTGCCAGCAGTGTTCAGGTTATGAACACTGAAGCTTTCTTT TRBV2 - - TRBJ1-1
CASSASSGGSYEQYF TGTGCCAGCAGTGCCTCTAGCGGGGGTTCTTACGAGCAGTACTTC TRBV6-5 - TRBD2 TRBJ2-7
CASSLEEAYNEKLFF TGTGCCAGCAGCTTAGAGGAGGCGTATAATGAAAAACTGTTTTTT TRBV11-2 few - TRBJ1-4
CASRTGRWDTEAFF TGTGCCAGCAGAACAGGGCGGTGGGACACTGAAGCTTTCTTT TRBV2 once - TRBJ1-1
CASRIQEPNYGYTF TGTGCCAGCAGGATACAGGAACCTAACTATGGCTACACCTTC TRBV5-4 - - TRBJ1-2
CASSVSSGANVLTF TGTGCCAGCAGCGTCTCCTCTGGGGCCAACGTCCTGACTTTC TRBV9 - - TRBJ2-6
CASSLALPGWNGYTF TGTGCCAGCAGCTTAGCGCTCCCAGGGTGGAATGGCTACACCTTC TRBV7-8 - - TRBJ1-2
CASSPPGSGGESTGELFF TGTGCCAGCAGCCCCCCGGGTAGCGGGGGGGAGAGCACCGGGGAGCTGTTTTTT TRBV7-3 - TRBD2 TRBJ2-2
CASSYYPGGTSGELFF TGTGCCAGCAGTTACTACCCAGGGGGTACCTCCGGGGAGCTGTTTTTT TRBV6-5 - TRBD1 TRBJ2-2
CAISRPGGYEQYF TGTGCCATCAGTCGGCCAGGGGGCTACGAGCAGTACTTC TRBV10-3 - TRBD1 TRBJ2-7
CASLNLLGRHYEQYF TGTGCCAGCCTCAACTTGCTAGGCCGCCACTACGAGCAGTACTTC TRBV6-6 - - TRBJ2-7
CASRDRGGYTEAFF TGTGCCAGCAGAGACAGGGGCGGTTACACTGAAGCTTTCTTT TRBV2 - TRBD1 TRBJ1-1
CASSFAVAGGYYNEQFF TGCGCCAGCAGCTTCGCCGTGGCGGGGGGATACTACAATGAGCAGTTCTTC TRBV5-1 - TRBD2 TRBJ2-1
CASSQGRIRNNYGYTF TGTGCCAGCAGCCAGGGAAGGATCAGAAATAACTATGGCTACACCTTC TRBV27 - - TRBJ1-2
CASSLQIPDTQYF TGTGCCAGCAGCTTACAGATCCCAGATACGCAGTATTTT TRBV13 - - TRBJ2-3
CASSVGDSSSYEQYF TGTGCCAGCAGCGTAGGGGACAGTTCTTCCTACGAGCAGTACTTC TRBV9 - TRBD1 TRBJ2-7
CASSQARGIADTQYF TGCGCCAGCAGCCAAGCCAGGGGGATCGCAGATACGCAGTATTTT TRBV4-3 - TRBD1 TRBJ2-3
CASSLGGVGSPLHF TGTGCCAGCAGCTTAGGGGGAGTAGGGTCACCCCTCCACTTT TRBV7-8 - - TRBJ1-6
CASSLDRNTGELFF TGTGCCAGCAGCTTAGATAGAAACACCGGGGAGCTGTTTTTT TRBV13 - - TRBJ2-2
CASSGSGTGRLEQYF TGTGCCAGCAGCGGGTCCGGGACAGGTCGCCTCGAGCAGTACTTC TRBV9 - TRBD1 TRBJ2-7
CASSYAGARYTIYF TGTGCCAGCAGTTACGCAGGGGCGCGGTACACCATATATTTT TRBV28 once - TRBJ1-3
CASGLAWNTEAFF TGTGCTAGTGGTTTGGCGTGGAACACTGAAGCTTTCTTT TRBV12-5 - - TRBJ1-1
CASSTRHDSGANVLTF TGTGCCAGCAGCACTCGACATGACTCTGGGGCCAACGTCCTGACTTTC TRBV7-3 - - TRBJ2-6
CASRWTSGGASGELFF TGTGCCAGTAGATGGACTAGCGGGGGGGCCTCAGGGGAGCTGTTTTTT TRBV19 - TRBD2 TRBJ2-2
CAWSGVPYNEQFF TGTGCCTGGAGCGGGGTGCCCTACAATGAGCAGTTCTTC TRBV30 - - TRBJ2-1